This T cell receptor (beta chain) was retrieved from a study of blood T cells in healthy people across ages. The CDR3 has 16 amino acids. Germline loops: CDR1 MDHEN, CDR2 SYDVKM. Trimming took off 3 bases at V and 0 bases at J, with 12 bases between the two ends. A J-beta primer mix and a sample-barcoded 5' primer were used in a second PCR of about 7 to 12 cycles. In TCRdb, the 5' RACE reads were re-called with MiXCR into one record per CDR3 protein. The sample lists some 940,000 distinct CDR3 sequences; 29% were seen once. These same data were also listed under a study on T cells of mothers and their children.

This sequence joins TRBV28 and TRBJ2-1; D call uncertain. This receptor was identified in a woman aged 40 to 49 in good health. The material sequenced was blood. The CDR3 is CASSFWVGGSYNEQFF. DNA of the CDR3: TGTGCCAGCAGTTTCTGGGTAGGCGGCTCCTACAATGAGCAGTTCTTC.